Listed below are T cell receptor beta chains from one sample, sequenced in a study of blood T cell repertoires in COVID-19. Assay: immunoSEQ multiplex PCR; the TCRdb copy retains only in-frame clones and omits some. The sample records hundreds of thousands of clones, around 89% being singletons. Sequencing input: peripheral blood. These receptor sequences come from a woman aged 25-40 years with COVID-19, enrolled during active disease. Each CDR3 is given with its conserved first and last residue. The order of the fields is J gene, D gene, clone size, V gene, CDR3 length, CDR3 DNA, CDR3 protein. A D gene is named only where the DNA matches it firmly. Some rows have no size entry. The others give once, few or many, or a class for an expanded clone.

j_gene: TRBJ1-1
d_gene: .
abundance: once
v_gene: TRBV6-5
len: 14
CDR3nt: TGTGCCAGCAAAACCACACAGGGGAACACTGAAGCTTTCTTT
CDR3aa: CASKTTQGNTEAFF

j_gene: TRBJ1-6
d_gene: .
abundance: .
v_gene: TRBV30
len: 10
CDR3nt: TGTGCCTGGAGTGGGCGGGCCCTCCACTTT
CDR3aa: CAWSGRALHF

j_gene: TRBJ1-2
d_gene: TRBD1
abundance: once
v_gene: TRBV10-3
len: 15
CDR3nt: TGTGCCATCAGTGGCCCGCAGGGGGTAGTGTATGGCTACACCTTC
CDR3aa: CAISGPQGVVYGYTF

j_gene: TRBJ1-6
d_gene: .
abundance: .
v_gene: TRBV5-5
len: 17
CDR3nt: TGTGCCAGCAGCTCGAAACCCGGAGGTTCGAGGAATTCACCCCTCCACTTT
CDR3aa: CASSSKPGGSRNSPLHF

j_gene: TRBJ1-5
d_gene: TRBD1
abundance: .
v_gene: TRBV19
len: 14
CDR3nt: TGTGCCAGTAGTGGGCAGGGGGGCAATCAGCCCCAGCATTTT
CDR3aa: CASSGQGGNQPQHF

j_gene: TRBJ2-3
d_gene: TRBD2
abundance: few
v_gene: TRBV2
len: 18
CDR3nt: TGTGCCAGCATCCGGGACAGGGGGACTAGCGGGAGATCAGATACGCAGTATTTT
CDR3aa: CASIRDRGTSGRSDTQYF

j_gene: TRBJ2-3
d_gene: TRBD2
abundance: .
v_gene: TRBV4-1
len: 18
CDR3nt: TGCGCCAGCAGCCAAACTCGAGGACTAGCGGGCTACACAGATACGCAGTATTTT
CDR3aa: CASSQTRGLAGYTDTQYF

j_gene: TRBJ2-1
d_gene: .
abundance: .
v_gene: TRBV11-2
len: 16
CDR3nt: TGTGCCAGCAGCTCCCCTAGCGTCGCGGGCCTCAATGAGCAGTTCTTC
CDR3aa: CASSSPSVAGLNEQFF

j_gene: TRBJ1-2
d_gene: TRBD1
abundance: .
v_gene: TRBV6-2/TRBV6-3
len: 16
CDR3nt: TGTGCCAGCAGTTATCTTCGGACAGGGCAAAACTATGGCTACACCTTC
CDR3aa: CASSYLRTGQNYGYTF

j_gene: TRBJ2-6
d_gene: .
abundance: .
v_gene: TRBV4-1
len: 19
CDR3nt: TGCGCCAGCAGCCAAGAATTGTCGTGGGGCGGCTCTGGGGCCAACGTCCTGACTTTC
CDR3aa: CASSQELSWGGSGANVLTF

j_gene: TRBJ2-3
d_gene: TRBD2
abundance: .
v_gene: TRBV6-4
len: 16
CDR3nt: TGTGCCAGCAGTGACTCAACTAGCGCGAGCACAGATACGCAGTATTTT
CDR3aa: CASSDSTSASTDTQYF

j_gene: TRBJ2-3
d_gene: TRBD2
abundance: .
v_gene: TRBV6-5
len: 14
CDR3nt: TGTGCCGCTGCACGGCTAGCGGGAGCAGATACGCAGTATTTT
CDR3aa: CAAARLAGADTQYF

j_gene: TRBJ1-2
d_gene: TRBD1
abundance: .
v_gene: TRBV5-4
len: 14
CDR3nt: TGTGCCAGCAGCTTGACAGGGGGTCTCTCTGGCTACACCTTC
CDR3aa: CASSLTGGLSGYTF

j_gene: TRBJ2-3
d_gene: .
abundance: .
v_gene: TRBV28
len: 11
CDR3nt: TGTGCCAGCAGTTCGGGGGATACGCAGTATTTT
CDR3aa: CASSSGDTQYF

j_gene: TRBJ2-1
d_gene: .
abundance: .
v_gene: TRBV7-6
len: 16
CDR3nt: TGTGCCAGCAGCTTAACCCCTAGCAACTCCTACAATGAGCAGTTCTTC
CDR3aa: CASSLTPSNSYNEQFF

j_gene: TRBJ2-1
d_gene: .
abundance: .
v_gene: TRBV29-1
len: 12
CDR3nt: TGCAGCGTTGGGTCAGGCAGTGGTGAGCAGTTCTTC
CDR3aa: CSVGSGSGEQFF

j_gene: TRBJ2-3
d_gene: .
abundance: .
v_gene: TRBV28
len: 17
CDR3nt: TGTGCCAGCACCCCGGGGGGACAGGCCTTTCCTGATGATACGCAGTATTTT
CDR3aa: CASTPGGQAFPDDTQYF

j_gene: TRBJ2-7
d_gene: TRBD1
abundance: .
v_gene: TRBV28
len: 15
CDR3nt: TGTGCCAGCAGAGCCCGGGACAGACTCTCCTACGAGCAGTACTTC
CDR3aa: CASRARDRLSYEQYF

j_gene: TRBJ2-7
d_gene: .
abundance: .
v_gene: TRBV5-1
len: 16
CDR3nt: TGCGCCAGCAGCTCCAGAGGGGGGGGGATCTCCTACGAGCAGTACTTC
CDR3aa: CASSSRGGGISYEQYF

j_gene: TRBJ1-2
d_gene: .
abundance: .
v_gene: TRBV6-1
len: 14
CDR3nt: TGTGCCAGCAGTGAACCGCGGGGTGGAGGGGGCTACACCTTC
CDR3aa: CASSEPRGGGGYTF

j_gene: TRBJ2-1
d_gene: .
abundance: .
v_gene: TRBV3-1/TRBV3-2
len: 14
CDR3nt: TGTGCCAGCAGCCAAGAATTAGTAGCGAATGAGCAGTTCTTC
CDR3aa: CASSQELVANEQFF

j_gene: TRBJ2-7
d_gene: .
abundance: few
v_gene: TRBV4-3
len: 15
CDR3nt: TGCGCCAGCAGCCAAGCCGGCCAGTCAGGCTACGAGCAGTACTTC
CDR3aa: CASSQAGQSGYEQYF

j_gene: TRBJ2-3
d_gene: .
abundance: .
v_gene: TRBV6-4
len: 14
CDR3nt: TGTGCCAGCAGTAGGGAGGCTGACACAGATACGCAGTATTTT
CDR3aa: CASSREADTDTQYF

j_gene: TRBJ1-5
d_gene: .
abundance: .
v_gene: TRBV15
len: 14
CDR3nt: TGTGCCACCAGCAGGAGCCGGGGTGTATTGCCCCAGCATTTT
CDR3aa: CATSRSRGVLPQHF

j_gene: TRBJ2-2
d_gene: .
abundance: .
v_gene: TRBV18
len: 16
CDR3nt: TGTGCCAGCTCACCGCCGGGGAAAGAGGACACCGGGGAGCTGTTTTTT
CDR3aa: CASSPPGKEDTGELFF

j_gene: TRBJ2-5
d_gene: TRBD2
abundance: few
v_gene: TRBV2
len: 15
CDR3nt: TGTGCCAGCAGGGGGACTAGCGGACGGAAAGAGACCCAGTACTTC
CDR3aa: CASRGTSGRKETQYF

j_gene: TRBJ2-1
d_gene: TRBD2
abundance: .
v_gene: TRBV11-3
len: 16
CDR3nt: TGTGCCAGCAGCTTAGGACTAGCGGGAGGGCGGAATGAGCAGTTCTTC
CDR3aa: CASSLGLAGGRNEQFF

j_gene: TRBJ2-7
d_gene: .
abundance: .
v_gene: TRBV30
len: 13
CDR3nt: TGTGCCTGGAGTAGACCTAGCTCCTACGAGCAGTACTTC
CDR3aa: CAWSRPSSYEQYF

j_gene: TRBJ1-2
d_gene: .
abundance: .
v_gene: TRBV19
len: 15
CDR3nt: TGTGCCAGTAGTATCTCCGGGATAAATAACTATGGCTACACCTTC
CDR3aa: CASSISGINNYGYTF

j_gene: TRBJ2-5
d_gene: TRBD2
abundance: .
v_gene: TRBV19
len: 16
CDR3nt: TGTGCCAGTAGTATAAGGGCTAGCGGGGGGAGTGAGACCCAGTACTTC
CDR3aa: CASSIRASGGSETQYF

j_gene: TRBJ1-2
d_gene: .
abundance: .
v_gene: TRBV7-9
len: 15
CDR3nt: TGTGCCAGCGTGGGGGCGCACTTTTCGGGCTATGGCTACACCTTC
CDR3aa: CASVGAHFSGYGYTF

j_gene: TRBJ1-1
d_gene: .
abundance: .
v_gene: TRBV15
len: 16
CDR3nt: TGTGCCACCAGCCTGGGGGGAAAAAGTTGGAACACTGAAGCTTTCTTT
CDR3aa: CATSLGGKSWNTEAFF

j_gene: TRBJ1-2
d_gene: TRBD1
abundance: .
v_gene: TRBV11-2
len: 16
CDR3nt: TGTGCCAGCAGCTTAAAAGGGACAGGGAATTTTTATGGCTACACCTTC
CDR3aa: CASSLKGTGNFYGYTF

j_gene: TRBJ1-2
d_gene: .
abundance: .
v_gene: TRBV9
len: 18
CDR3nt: TGTGCCAGCAGCGTAACGGCGGGGAATCGCGCGCCTAACTATGGCTACACCTTC
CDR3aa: CASSVTAGNRAPNYGYTF

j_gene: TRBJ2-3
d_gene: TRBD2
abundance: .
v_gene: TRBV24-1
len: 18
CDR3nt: TGTGCCACCAGTGAGAGGGGACTAGCGGGGGGGCCGACAGATACGCAGTATTTT
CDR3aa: CATSERGLAGGPTDTQYF

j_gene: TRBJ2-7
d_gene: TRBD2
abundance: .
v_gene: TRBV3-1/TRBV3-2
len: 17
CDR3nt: TGTGCCAGCAGCCAAGATGCCCTAGCGGGGGGGGTCTACGAGCAGTACTTC
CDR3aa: CASSQDALAGGVYEQYF

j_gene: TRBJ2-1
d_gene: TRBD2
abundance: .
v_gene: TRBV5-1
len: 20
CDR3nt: TGCGCCAGCAGCTTGGCCGACCCAGGGACTAGCGGGGGGGACTACAATGAGCAGTTCTTC
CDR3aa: CASSLADPGTSGGDYNEQFF

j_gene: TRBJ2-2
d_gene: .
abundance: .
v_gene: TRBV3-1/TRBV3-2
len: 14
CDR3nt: TGTGCCAGCACCCTCTCTCTAGCCTCCGGGGAGCTGTTTTTT
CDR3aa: CASTLSLASGELFF

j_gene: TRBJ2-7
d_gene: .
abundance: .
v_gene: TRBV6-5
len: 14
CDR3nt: TGTGCCAGCAGTTACGGTCTAGGAGGCTACGAGCAGTACTTC
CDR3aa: CASSYGLGGYEQYF

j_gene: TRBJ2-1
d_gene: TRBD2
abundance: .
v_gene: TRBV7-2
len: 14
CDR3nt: TGTGCCAGCAGCGGGGGGGGAGGTTACGATGAGCAGTTCTTC
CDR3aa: CASSGGGGYDEQFF

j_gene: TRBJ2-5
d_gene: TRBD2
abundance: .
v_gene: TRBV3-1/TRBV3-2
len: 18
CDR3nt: TGTGCCAGCAGCCAAGGGGAATGGGGGAAACCGGGGGGAGAGACCCAGTACTTC
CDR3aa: CASSQGEWGKPGGETQYF

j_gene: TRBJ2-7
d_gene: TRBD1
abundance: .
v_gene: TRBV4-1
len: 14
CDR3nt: TGCGCCAGCAGCCAAGGACAGGGTGAATACGAGCAGTACTTC
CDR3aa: CASSQGQGEYEQYF

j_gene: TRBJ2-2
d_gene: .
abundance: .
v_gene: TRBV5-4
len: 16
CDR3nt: TGTGCCAGCAGCTCCGCCTCCAGGGGAGACACCGGGGAGCTGTTTTTT
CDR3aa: CASSSASRGDTGELFF

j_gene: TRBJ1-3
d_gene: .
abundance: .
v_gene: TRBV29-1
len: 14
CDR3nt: TGCAGCGCGCGGCAGGGAAACTCTGGAAACACCATATATTTT
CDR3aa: CSARQGNSGNTIYF

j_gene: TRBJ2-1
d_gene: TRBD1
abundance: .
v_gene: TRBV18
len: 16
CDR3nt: TGTGCCAGCTCACCAACCCCGGGACAGGGCCTTAATGAGCAGTTCTTC
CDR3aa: CASSPTPGQGLNEQFF

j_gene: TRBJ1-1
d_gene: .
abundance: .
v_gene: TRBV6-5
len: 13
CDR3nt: TGTGCCAGCAGTCCCCGGGGGGATACTGAAGCTTTCTTT
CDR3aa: CASSPRGDTEAFF

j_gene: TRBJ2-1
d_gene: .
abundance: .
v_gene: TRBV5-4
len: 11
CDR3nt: TGTGCCAGCAGCTTGACTAATGAGCAGTTCTTC
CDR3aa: CASSLTNEQFF

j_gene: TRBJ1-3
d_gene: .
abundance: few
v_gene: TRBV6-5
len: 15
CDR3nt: TGTGCCAGCACGGAGGGCGGGTGGACTGGAAACACCATATATTTT
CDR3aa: CASTEGGWTGNTIYF

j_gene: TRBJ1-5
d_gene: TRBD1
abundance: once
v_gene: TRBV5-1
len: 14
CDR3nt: TGCGCCAGCAGCCAGGGGGACGGCAATCAGCCCCAGCATTTT
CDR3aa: CASSQGDGNQPQHF

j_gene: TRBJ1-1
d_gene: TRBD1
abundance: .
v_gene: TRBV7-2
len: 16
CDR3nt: TGTGCCAGCAGCCCTCGGGACAGGGTCCGATCCACTGAAGCTTTCTTT
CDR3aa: CASSPRDRVRSTEAFF